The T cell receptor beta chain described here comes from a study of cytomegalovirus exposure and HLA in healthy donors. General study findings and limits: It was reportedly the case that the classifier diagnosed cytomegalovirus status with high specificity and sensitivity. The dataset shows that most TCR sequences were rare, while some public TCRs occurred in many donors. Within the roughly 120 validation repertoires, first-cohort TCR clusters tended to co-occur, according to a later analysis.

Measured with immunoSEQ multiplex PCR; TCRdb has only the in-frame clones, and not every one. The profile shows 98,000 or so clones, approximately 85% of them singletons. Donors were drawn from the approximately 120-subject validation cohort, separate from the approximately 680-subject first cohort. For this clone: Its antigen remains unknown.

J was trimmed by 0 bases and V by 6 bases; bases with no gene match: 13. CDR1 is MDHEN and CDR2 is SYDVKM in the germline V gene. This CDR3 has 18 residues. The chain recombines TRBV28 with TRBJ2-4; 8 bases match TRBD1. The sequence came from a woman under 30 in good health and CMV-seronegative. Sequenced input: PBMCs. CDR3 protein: CASRDRETQLGAKNIQYF. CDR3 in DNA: TGTGCCAGCAGGGACAGGGAAACCCAATTAGGAGCCAAAAACATTCAGTACTTC.